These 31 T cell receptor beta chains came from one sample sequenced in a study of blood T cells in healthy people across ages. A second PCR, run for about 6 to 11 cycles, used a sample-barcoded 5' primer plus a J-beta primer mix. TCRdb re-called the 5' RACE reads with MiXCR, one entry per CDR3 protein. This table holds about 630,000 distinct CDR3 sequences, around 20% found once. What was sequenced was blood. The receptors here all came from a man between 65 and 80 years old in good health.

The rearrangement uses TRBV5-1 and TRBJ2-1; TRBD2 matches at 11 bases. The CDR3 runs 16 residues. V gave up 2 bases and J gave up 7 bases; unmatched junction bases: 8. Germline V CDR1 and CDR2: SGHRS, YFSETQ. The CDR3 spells CASSFGGPSGRNEQFF. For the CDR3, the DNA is TGCGCCAGCAGCTTCGGAGGGCCTAGCGGGAGGAATGAGCAGTTCTTC.

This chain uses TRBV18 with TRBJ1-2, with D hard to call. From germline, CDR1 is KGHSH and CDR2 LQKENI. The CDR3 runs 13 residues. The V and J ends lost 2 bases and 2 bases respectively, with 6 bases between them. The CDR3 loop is CASSPSGNYGYTF. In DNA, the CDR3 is TGTGCCAGCTCACCATCCGGGAACTATGGCTACACCTTC.

CDR3 protein: CSARPPSSGNTIYF. The CDR3 DNA reads TGCAGTGCTAGACCCCCAAGCTCTGGAAACACCATATATTTT. The rearrangement links TRBV20-1 to TRBJ1-3; D gene uncertain. CDR3 length equals 14 residues. Germline values: CDR1 DFQATT, CDR2 SNEGSKA (reference sequence). V lost 2 bases and J lost 0, with 8 bases in between.

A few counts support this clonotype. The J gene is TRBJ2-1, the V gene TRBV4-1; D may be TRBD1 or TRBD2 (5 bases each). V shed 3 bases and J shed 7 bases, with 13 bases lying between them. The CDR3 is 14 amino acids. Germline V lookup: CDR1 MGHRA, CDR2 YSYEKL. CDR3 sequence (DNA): TGCGCCAGCAGCCAGTGGGACCTGGGGAATGAGCAGTTCTTC. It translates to CASSQWDLGNEQFF.

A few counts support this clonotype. The CDR3 DNA follows: TGCGCCAGCAGCCCAAGTGGGACAGCTGCTGCTTTCTTT. This sequence encodes CASSPSGTAAAFF. The gene calls are TRBV5-1 and TRBJ1-1; 7 nucleotides line up with TRBD1. V lost 4 bases to trimming and J lost 11 bases; unmatched junction nucleotides: 11. The CDR3 sequence is 13 residues long. CDR1 SGHRS and CDR2 YFSETQ come from the germline V gene.

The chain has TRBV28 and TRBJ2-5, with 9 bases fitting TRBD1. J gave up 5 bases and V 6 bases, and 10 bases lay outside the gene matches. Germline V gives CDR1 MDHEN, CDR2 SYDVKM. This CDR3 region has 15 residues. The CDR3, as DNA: TGTGCCAGCAGCAAGGACAGGGGTCGTCCGGAGACCCAGTACTTC. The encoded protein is CASSKDRGRPETQYF.

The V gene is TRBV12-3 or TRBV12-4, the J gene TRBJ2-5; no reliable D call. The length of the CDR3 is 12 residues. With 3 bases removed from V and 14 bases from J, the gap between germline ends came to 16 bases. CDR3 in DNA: TGTGCCAGCAGTTTTGAAAGGCTGCGGATATACTTC. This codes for CASSFERLRIYF.

CDR3 residues: CASSISQSPSSYNEQFF. The CDR3, as DNA: TGTGCCAGTAGTATATCCCAGTCCCCGAGCTCCTACAATGAGCAGTTCTTC. V is TRBV19 and J is TRBJ2-1, with no clear D. The CDR3 spans 17 residues. Germline CDR1 and CDR2: LNHDA and SQIVND (reference sequence). Trimming removed 2 bases from V and 0 bases from J, with 14 bases in between.

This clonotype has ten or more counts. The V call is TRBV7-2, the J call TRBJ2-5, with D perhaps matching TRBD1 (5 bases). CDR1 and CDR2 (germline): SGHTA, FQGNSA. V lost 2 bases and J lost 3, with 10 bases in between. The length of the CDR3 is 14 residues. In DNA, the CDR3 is TGTGCCAGCAGCTTATCCGGCAGGGAAGAGACCCAGTACTTC. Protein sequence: CASSLSGREETQYF. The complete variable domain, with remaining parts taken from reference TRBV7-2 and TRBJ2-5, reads GAGVSQSPSNKVTEKGKDVELRCDPISGHTALYWYRQSLGQGLEFLIYFQGNSAPDKSGLPSDRFSAERTGGSVSTLTIQRTQQEDSAVYLCASSLSGREETQYFGPGTRLLVL.

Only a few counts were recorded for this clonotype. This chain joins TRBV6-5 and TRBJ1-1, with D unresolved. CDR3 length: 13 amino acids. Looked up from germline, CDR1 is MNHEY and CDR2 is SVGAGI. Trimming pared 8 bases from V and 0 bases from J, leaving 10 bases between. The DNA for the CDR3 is TGTGCCAGCCGCAGGACGGTGAACACTGAAGCTTTCTTT. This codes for CASRRTVNTEAFF.

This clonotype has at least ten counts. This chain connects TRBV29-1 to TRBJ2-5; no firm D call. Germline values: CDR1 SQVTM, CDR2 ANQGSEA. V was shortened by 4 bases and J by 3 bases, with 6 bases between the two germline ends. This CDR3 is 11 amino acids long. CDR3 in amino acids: CSVGTEETQYF. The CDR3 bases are TGCAGCGTTGGGACGGAAGAGACCCAGTACTTC. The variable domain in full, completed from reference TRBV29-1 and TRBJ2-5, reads SAVISQKPSRDICQRGTSLTIQCQVDSQVTMMFWYRQQPGQSLTLIATANQGSEATYESGFVIDKFPISRPNLTFSTLTVSNMSPEDSSIYLCSVGTEETQYFGPGTRLLVL.

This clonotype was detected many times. The CDR3 region is CSAPGQPGLAGVTEQFF. CDR3 DNA: TGCAGTGCTCCAGGACAGCCGGGACTAGCGGGAGTAACGGAGCAGTTCTTC. The chain has TRBV20-1 and TRBJ2-5; TRBD2 agrees at 14 bases. The J call may be mistaken, given a closer DNA end match to TRBJ2-1. The CDR3 is made up of 17 amino acids. The V gene's germline CDR1 is DFQATT and CDR2 SNEGSKA (reference sequence).

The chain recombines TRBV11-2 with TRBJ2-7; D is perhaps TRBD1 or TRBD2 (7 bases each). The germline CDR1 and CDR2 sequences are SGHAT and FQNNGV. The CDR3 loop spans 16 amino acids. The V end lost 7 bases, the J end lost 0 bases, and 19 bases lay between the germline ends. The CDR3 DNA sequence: TGTGCCAGCAAGCAGGTGGGGAGGGGGCTCTCCTACGAGCAGTACTTC. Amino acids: CASKQVGRGLSYEQYF.

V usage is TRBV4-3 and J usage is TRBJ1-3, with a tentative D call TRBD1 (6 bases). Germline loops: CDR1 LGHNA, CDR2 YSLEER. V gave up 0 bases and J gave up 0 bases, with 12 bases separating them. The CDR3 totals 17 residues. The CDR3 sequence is CASSQDLTGGSGNTIYF. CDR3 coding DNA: TGCGCCAGCAGCCAAGATTTGACAGGAGGCTCTGGAAACACCATATATTTT.

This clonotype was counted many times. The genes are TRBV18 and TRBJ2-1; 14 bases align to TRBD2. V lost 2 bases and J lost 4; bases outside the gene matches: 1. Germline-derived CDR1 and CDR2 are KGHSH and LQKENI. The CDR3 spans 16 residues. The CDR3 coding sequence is TGTGCCAGCTCACCAGGGACTAGCGGGAGTTACAATGAGCAGTTCTTC. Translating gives CASSPGTSGSYNEQFF.

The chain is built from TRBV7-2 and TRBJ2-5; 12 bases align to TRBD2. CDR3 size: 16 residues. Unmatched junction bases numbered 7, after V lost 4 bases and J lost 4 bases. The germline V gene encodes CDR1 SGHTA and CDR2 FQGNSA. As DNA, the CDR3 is TGTGCCAGCAGCTCCCGACTAGCGGGAGTCCTAGAGACCCAGTACTTC. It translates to CASSSRLAGVLETQYF.

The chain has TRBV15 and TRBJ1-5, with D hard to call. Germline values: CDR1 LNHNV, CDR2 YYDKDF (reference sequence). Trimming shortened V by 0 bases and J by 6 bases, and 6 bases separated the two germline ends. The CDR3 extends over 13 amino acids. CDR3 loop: CATSRDPTQPQHF. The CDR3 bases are TGTGCCACCAGCAGAGATCCCACTCAGCCCCAGCATTTT.

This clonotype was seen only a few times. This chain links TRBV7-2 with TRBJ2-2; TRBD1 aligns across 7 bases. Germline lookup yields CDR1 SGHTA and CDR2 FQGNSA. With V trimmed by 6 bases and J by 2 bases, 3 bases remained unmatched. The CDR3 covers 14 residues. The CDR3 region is CASSNRGNTGELFF. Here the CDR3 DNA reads TGTGCCAGCAGTAACAGGGGAAACACCGGGGAGCTGTTTTTT.

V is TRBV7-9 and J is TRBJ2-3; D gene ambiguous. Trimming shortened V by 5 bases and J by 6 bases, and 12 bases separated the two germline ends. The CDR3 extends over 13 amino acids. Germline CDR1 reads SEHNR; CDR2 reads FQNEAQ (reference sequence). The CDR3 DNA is TGTGCCAGCAGCACCGTTATCAGGGATACGCAGTATTTT. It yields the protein CASSTVIRDTQYF.

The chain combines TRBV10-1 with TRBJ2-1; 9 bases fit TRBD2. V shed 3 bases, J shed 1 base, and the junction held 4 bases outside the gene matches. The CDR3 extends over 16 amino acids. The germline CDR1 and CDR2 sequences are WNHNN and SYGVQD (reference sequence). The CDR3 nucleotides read TGCGCCAGCAGTGATAAGCGGGAGGCTTCCTACAATGAGCAGTTCTTC. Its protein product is CASSDKREASYNEQFF.

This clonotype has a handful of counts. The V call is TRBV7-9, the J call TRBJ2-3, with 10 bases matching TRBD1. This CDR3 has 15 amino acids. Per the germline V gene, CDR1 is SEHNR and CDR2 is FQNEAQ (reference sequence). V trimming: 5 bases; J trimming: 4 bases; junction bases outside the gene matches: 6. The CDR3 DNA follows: TGTGCCAGCAGCCCTGGACAGGGGGGGGCAGATACGCAGTATTTT. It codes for CASSPGQGGADTQYF.

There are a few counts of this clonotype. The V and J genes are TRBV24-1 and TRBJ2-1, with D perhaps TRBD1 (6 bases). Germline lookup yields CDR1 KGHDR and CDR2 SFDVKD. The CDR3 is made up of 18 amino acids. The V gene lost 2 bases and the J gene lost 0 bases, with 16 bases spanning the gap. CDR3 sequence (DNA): TGTGCCACCAGTGATTGGGGTGAGGGGGTCGACTCCTACAATGAGCAGTTCTTC. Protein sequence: CATSDWGEGVDSYNEQFF.

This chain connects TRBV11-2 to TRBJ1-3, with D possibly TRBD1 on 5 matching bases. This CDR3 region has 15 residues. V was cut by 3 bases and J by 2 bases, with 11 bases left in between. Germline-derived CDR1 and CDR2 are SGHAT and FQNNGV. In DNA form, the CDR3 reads TGTGCCAGCAGCTTCTCCGAAGGGGCTGGAAACACCATATATTTT. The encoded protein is CASSFSEGAGNTIYF.

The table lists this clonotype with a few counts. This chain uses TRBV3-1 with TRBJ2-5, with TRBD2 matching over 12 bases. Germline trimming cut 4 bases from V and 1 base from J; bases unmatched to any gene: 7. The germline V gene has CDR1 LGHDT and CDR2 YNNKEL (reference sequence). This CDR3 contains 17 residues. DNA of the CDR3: TGTGCCAGCAGCCGACTAGCGGGAGTAAGTCCCCAAGAGACCCAGTACTTC. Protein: CASSRLAGVSPQETQYF.

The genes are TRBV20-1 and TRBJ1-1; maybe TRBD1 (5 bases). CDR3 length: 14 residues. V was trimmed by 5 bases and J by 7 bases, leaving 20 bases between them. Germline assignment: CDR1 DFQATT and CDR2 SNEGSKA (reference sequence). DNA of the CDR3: TGCAGTGCTTTACCTCCAGGGAGGGGCCTTGAAGCTTTCTTT. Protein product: CSALPPGRGLEAFF.

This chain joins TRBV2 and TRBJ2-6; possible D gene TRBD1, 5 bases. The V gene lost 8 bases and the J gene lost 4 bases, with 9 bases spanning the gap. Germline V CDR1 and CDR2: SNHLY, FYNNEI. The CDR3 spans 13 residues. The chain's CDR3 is CASQGSGANVLTF. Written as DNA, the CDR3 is TGTGCCAGCCAGGGATCCGGGGCCAACGTCCTGACTTTC.

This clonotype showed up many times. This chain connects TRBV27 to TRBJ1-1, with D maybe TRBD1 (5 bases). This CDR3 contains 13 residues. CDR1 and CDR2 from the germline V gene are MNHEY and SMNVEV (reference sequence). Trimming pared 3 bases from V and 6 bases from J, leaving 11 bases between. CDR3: CASSFPGSPEAFF. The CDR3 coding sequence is TGTGCCAGCAGTTTCCCAGGGTCTCCTGAAGCTTTCTTT.

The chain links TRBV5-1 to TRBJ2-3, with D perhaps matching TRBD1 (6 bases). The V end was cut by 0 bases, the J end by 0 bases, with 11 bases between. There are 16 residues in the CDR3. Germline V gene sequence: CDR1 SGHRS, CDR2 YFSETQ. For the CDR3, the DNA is TGCGCCAGCAGCTTGGCCAGGGGTTTAAGCACAGATACGCAGTATTTT. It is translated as CASSLARGLSTDTQYF. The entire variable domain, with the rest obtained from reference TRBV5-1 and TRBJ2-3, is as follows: KAGVTQTPRYLIKTRGQQVTLSCSPISGHRSVSWYQQTPGQGLQFLFEYFSETQRNKGNFPGRFSGRQFSNSRSEMNVSTLELGDSALYLCASSLARGLSTDTQYFGPGTRLTVL.

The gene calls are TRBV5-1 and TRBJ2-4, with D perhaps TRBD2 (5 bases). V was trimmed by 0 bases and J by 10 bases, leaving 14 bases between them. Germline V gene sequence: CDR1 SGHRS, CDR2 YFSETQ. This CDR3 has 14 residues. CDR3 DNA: TGCGCCAGCAGCTTGGATTTGCGGGTAGGGATTCAGTACTTC. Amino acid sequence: CASSLDLRVGIQYF.

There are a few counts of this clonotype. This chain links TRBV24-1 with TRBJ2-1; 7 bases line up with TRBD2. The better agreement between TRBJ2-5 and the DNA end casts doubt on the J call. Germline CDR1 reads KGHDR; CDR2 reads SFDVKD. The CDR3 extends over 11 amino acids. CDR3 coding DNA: TGTGCCACCAGTGGGGGGGGGACCCAGTACTTC. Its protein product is CATSGGGTQYF.

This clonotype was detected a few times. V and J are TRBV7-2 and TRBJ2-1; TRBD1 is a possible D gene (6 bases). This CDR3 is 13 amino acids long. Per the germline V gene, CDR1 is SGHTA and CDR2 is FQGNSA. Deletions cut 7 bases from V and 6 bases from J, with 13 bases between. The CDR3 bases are TGTGCCAGCACGAGACAGGCCAGCAATGAGCAGTTCTTC. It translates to CASTRQASNEQFF.